These T cell receptor beta chains were read from a single sample in a study of T-cell reconstitution after alpha-beta-depleted transplantation in children. TCRdb independently ran MiXCR on the PCR reads; one entry per CDR3 protein. The sample consists of about 980,000 distinct CDR3 sequences, about 30% of them appearing once. The sequences come from PBMCs, mostly from graft donor cells, collected 360 days after TCRalphabeta/CD19-depleted stem cell transplant. These receptors all stem from a boy under two years old who had a stem cell transplant for SCID, so the T cells may come from the graft donor. Both conserved end residues are part of each CDR3. D genes are given only for firm matches. Clone size is shown for a subset of rows, as once, few, many or a class of expanded clone.

j_gene	d_gene	abundance	v_gene	CDR3aa	CDR3nt
TRBJ2-7	.	few	TRBV7-8	CASSPPRQGTYYEQYF	TGTGCCAGCAGCCCCCCCCGGCAGGGAACATACTACGAGCAGTACTTC
TRBJ2-3	.	few	TRBV5-1	CASSLDYGGVDTQYF	TGCGCCAGCAGCCTCGACTACGGGGGAGTAGATACGCAGTATTTT
TRBJ2-1	.	once	TRBV6-1	CASRPRGGPSYNEQFF	TGTGCCAGCAGACCCCGCGGGGGCCCCTCCTACAATGAGCAGTTCTTC
TRBJ2-4	TRBD1	.	TRBV3-1	CASSQPFRDRDIQYF	TGTGCCAGCAGCCAACCATTCCGGGACAGGGACATTCAGTACTTC
TRBJ1-3	.	.	TRBV25-1	CASSEGSSSGNTIYF	TGTGCCAGCAGTGAGGGCTCATCCTCTGGAAACACCATATATTTT
TRBJ2-6	TRBD1	.	TRBV27	CASSRQGDLSGANVLTF	TGTGCCAGCAGTAGACAGGGGGACCTATCTGGGGCCAACGTCCTGACTTTC
TRBJ2-1	.	.	TRBV7-9	CASSLAVKGVEQFF	TGTGCCAGCAGCTTAGCCGTTAAAGGGGTTGAGCAGTTCTTC
TRBJ2-2	.	.	TRBV2	CASNLDSNTGELFF	TGTGCCAGCAACTTGGACAGTAACACCGGGGAGCTGTTTTTT
TRBJ2-2	.	.	TRBV6-5	CASSYGDVGAGELFF	TGTGCCAGCAGTTACGGCGATGTCGGGGCCGGGGAGCTGTTTTTT
TRBJ1-6	.	.	TRBV5-1	CASSGLGNGQNGSYNSPLHF	TGCGCCAGCAGCGGCCTAGGGAACGGCCAGAACGGATCTTATAATTCACCCCTCCACTTT
TRBJ2-3	.	.	TRBV29-1	CSVEGGSGIGTDTQYF	TGCAGCGTTGAAGGGGGATCGGGGATCGGCACAGATACGCAGTATTTT
TRBJ1-1	.	many	TRBV7-3	CASSLWQNTEAFF	TGTGCCAGCAGCTTATGGCAGAACACTGAAGCTTTCTTT
TRBJ2-7	.	.	TRBV30	CAWTPTGDYEQYF	TGTGCCTGGACCCCGACGGGGGATTACGAGCAGTACTTC
TRBJ2-1	.	few	TRBV9	CASSVVGANEQFF	TGTGCCAGCAGCGTAGTGGGGGCCAATGAGCAGTTCTTC
TRBJ2-2	TRBD1	few	TRBV6-1	CASTLQGQGSTGELFF	TGTGCCAGCACCCTACAGGGACAGGGGTCCACCGGGGAGCTGTTTTTT
TRBJ1-1	.	few	TRBV7-2	CASSPQEVNTEAFF	TGTGCCAGCAGCCCCCAGGAGGTGAACACTGAAGCTTTCTTT
TRBJ2-1	TRBD2	few	TRBV2	CASSELSLTSGKYNEQFF	TGTGCCAGCAGTGAATTATCCCTCACTAGCGGAAAATACAATGAGCAGTTCTTC
TRBJ2-7	.	many	TRBV28	CASSSTFYEQYF	TGTGCCAGCTCATCCACTTTCTACGAGCAGTACTTC
TRBJ1-1	TRBD1	.	TRBV11-1	CASSAGTGGRGEAFF	TGTGCCAGCAGCGCCGGGACAGGGGGCCGAGGTGAAGCTTTCTTT
TRBJ1-4	TRBD1	.	TRBV12-3/TRBV12-4	CASSQRTGGEKLFF	TGTGCCAGCAGCCAACGGACAGGGGGCGAAAAACTGTTTTTT
TRBJ2-7	TRBD2	few	TRBV12-3/TRBV12-4	CASSFGRGLTYEQYF	TGTGCCAGCAGTTTTGGACGGGGACTAACCTACGAGCAGTACTTC
TRBJ1-5	.	.	TRBV7-9	CASSSPDSVGQPQHF	TGTGCCAGCAGCTCTCCGGACTCTGTGGGCCAGCCCCAGCATTTT
TRBJ1-1	.	.	TRBV7-6	CASSGWGAANTEAFF	TGTGCCAGCAGCGGATGGGGGGCGGCGAACACTGAAGCTTTCTTT
TRBJ2-7	TRBD1	.	TRBV5-4	CASSYDRGWYEQYF	TGTGCCAGCAGCTACGACAGGGGCTGGTACGAGCAGTACTTC
TRBJ1-2	.	few	TRBV5-1	CASSLGQGLSYGYTF	TGCGCCAGCAGCTTGGGTCAGGGGCTCAGCTATGGCTACACCTTC
TRBJ2-3	.	.	TRBV4-2	CASSQEGDITDTQYF	TGTGCCAGCAGCCAAGAAGGTGACATCACAGATACGCAGTATTTT
TRBJ2-5	.	once	TRBV5-4	CASSFQGREETQYF	TGTGCCAGCAGCTTTCAGGGCAGGGAAGAGACCCAGTACTTC
TRBJ2-7	.	.	TRBV29-1	CSVDYGVGTSYEQYF	TGCAGCGTTGACTACGGGGTGGGGACCTCCTACGAGCAGTACTTC
TRBJ2-3	TRBD2	many	TRBV2	CASRKLAVFSDTQYF	TGTGCCAGCAGAAAACTAGCGGTGTTCTCAGATACGCAGTATTTT
TRBJ2-1	.	.	TRBV9	CASSSKGGLGEQFF	TGTGCCAGCAGCTCTAAAGGGGGGTTGGGTGAGCAGTTCTTC
TRBJ1-3	.	few	TRBV28	CASSLYSPGNTIYF	TGTGCCAGCAGTTTATACAGTCCTGGAAACACCATATATTTT
TRBJ1-1	.	.	TRBV7-2	CASSVGLKEAFF	TGTGCCAGCAGCGTGGGACTGAAAGAAGCTTTCTTT
TRBJ1-1	.	.	TRBV29-1	CSVGGRLNTEAFF	TGCAGCGTTGGGGGACGGTTGAACACTGAAGCTTTCTTT